This entry describes one T cell receptor (beta chain). Germline V gives CDR1 GTSNPN, CDR2 SVGIG (reference sequence). The V gene end was trimmed by 4 bases and the J gene end by 5 bases; junction bases not matched to a gene: 10. This CDR3 has 16 residues. These data originate in a study of shared clonotypes between healthy human individuals. Across the study: Serving as donors were two women and a few men, whose ages spanned 18 to 49. For every donor, three CD4 naive, three CD4 memory, two CD8 naive and one CD8 memory plates were used.

Measured with immunoSEQ multiplex PCR; TCRdb has only the in-frame clones, and not every one. This sample has approximately 2.5 million clones; around 90% occur once, and the top ten carry around 0.14%. Into CD45RA+ naive and CD45RA-negative memory subsets, the CD4+ cells were split. The sequence was collected from a man aged 18 to 35 in good health. The specimen was naive CD4+ T cells sorted from blood. The subset is: CD45RA+ positively selected. The rearrangement links TRBV30 to TRBJ1-4; 10 nucleotides agree with TRBD1. The CDR3 DNA reads TGTGCCTGGATCCCGGGACAGGGGAAAGAAAATGAAAAACTGTTTTTT. It translates to CAWIPGQGKENEKLFF.